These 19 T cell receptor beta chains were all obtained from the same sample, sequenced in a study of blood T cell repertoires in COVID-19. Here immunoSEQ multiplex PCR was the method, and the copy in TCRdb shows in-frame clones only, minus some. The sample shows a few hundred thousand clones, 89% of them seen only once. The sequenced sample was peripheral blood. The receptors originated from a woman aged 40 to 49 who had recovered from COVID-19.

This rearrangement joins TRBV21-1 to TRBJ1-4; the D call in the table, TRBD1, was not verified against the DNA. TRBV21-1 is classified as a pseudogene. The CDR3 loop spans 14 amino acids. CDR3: CASSNWTGGEKLFF. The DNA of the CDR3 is TGTGCCAGCAGCAACTGGACAGGGGGTGAAAAACTGTTTTTT.

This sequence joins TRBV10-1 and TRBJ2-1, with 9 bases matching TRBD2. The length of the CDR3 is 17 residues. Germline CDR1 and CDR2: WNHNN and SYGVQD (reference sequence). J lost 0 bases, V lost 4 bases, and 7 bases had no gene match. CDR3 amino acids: CASSGSGGNHSYNEQFF. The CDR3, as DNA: TGCGCCAGCAGTGGTAGCGGGGGAAACCACTCCTACAATGAGCAGTTCTTC.

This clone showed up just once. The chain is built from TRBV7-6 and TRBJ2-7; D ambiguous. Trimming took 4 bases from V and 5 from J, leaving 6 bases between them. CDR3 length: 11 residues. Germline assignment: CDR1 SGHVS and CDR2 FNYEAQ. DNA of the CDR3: TGTGCCAGCAGCTCACACCACGAGCAGTACTTC. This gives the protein CASSSHHEQYF.

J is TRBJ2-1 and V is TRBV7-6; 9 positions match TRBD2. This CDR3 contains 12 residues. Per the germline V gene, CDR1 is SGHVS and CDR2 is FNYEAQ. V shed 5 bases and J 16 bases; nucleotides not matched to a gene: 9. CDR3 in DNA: TGTGCCAGCAGCCACCCGGGACTAGCCCCCTTCTTC. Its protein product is CASSHPGLAPFF.

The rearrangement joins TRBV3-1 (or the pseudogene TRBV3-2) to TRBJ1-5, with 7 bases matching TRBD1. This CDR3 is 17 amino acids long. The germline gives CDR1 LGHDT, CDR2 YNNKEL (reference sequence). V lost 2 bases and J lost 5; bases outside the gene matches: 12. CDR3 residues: CASSQSPAGQSDQPQHF. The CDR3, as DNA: TGTGCCAGCAGCCAATCACCGGCGGGACAGAGTGATCAGCCCCAGCATTTT.

CDR3 in DNA: TGCGCCAGCAGCTTGGTTGGAGGTTCGATCGGTGAAAAACTGTTTTTT. Translated, it gives CASSLVGGSIGEKLFF. The V call is TRBV5-1, the J call TRBJ1-4; D unresolved. V lost 0 bases to trimming and J lost 7 bases, with 16 bases between them. Germline lookup yields CDR1 SGHRS and CDR2 YFSETQ. This CDR3 is 16 amino acids long.

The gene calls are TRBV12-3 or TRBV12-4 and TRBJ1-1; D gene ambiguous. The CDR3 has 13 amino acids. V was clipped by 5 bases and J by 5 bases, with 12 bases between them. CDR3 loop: CASSPPYETEAFF. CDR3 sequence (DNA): TGTGCCAGCAGTCCCCCATACGAGACTGAAGCTTTCTTT.

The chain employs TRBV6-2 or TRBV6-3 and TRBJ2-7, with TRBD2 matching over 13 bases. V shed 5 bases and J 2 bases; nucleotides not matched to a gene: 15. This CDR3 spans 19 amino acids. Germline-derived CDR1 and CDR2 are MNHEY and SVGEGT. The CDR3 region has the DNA TGTGCCAGCAGTAACATAACGCCTGGACTAGCGGGGGAAGCCTACGAGCAGTACTTC. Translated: CASSNITPGLAGEAYEQYF.

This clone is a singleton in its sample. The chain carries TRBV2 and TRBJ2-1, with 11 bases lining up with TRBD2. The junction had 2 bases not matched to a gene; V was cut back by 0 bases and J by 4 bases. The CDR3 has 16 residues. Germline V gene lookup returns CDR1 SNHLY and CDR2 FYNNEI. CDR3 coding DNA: TGTGCCAGCAGTGAAGCGGGACTAGCGGCTTACAATGAGCAGTTCTTC. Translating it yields CASSEAGLAAYNEQFF.

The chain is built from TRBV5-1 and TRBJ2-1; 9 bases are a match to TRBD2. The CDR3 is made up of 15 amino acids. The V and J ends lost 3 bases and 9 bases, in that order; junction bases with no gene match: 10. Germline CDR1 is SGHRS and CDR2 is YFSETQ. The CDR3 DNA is TGCGCCAGCAGCTGGGGGACTAGCTCATCAGGTGAGCAGTTCTTC. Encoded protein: CASSWGTSSSGEQFF.

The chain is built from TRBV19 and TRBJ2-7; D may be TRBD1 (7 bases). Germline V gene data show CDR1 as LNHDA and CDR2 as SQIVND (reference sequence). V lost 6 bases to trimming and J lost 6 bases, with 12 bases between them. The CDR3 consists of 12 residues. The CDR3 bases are TGTGCCAGTAGCAGACAGGGAGGCGAGCAGTACGTC. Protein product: CASSRQGGEQYV.

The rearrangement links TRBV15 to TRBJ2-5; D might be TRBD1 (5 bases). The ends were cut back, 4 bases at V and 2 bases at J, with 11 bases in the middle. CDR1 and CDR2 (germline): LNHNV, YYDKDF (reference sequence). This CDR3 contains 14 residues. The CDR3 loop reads CATSKGDSQETQYF. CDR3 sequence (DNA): TGTGCCACCAGCAAAGGAGACAGTCAAGAGACCCAGTACTTC.

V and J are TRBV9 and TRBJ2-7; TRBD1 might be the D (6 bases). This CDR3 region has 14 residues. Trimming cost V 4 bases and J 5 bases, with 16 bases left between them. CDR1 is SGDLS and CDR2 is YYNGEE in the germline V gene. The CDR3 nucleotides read TGTGCCAGCAGCCTCAGGGGAACGACACACGAGCAGTACTTC. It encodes CASSLRGTTHEQYF.

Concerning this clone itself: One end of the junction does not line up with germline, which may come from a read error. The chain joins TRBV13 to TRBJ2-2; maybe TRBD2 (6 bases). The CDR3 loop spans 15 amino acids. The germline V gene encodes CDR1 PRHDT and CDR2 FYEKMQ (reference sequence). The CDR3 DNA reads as TGTGCCAGCAGCCTAGGGACTCCTACGGCCGGGGAGCTGTTTTTT. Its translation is CASSLGTPTAGELFF.

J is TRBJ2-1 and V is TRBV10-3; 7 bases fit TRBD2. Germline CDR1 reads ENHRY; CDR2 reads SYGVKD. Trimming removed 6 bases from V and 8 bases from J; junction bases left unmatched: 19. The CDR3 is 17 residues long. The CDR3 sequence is CAIRKEASGLINHEQFF. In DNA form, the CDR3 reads TGTGCCATCAGGAAGGAGGCTAGCGGTCTCATAAACCATGAGCAGTTCTTC.

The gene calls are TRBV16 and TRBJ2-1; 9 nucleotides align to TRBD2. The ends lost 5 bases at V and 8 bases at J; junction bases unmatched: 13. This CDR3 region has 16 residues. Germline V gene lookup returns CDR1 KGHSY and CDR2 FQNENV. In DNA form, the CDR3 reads TGTGCCAGCAGCTCTCTGGGGGTAGCGGGAGACTATGAGCAGTTCTTC. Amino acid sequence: CASSSLGVAGDYEQFF.

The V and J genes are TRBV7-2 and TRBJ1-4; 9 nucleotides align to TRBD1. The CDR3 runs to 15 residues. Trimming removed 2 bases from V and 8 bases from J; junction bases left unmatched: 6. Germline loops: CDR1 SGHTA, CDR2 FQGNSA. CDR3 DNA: TGTGCCAGCAGCTTATTCCGGGACAGGGTCGAAAAACTGTTTTTT. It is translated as CASSLFRDRVEKLFF.

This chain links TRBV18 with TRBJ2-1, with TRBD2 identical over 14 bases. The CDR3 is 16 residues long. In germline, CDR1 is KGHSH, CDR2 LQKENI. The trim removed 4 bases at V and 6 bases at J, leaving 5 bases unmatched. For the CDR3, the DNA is TGTGCCAGCTCACGGCCCGGGACTAGCGGGAGCAATGAGCAGTTCTTC. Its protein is CASSRPGTSGSNEQFF.

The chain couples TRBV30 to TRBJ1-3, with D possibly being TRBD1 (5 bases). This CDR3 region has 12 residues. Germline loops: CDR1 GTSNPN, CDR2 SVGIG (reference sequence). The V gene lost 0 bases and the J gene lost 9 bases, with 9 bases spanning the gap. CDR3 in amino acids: CAWSVLGLTIYF. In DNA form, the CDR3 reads TGTGCCTGGAGTGTACTGGGGCTCACCATATATTTT.